Detailed here is one TCR beta chain. The sample originates from a study of graft-versus-host responses after intestinal transplantation. The germline gives CDR1 MNHNS, CDR2 SASEGT. The V and J ends lost 5 bases and 7 bases respectively, with 18 bases between them. The length of the CDR3 is 14 residues. Here immunoSEQ multiplex PCR was the method, and the copy in TCRdb shows in-frame clones only, minus some. The table records about 3,800 clones, approximately 40% of them present only once. Labeling with CFSE marked 200,000 or so responder cells, which were plated with 200,000 or so irradiated, violet-dye-labeled stimulator cells.

The source material was alloreactive CD8+ T cells from a mixed lymphocyte reaction culture, sampled before transplantation. Sample subset: CFSE-low proliferating T cells sorted from approximately 6-day pre-transplant mixed lymphocyte reaction (GvH or HvG direction). The TCR was taken from a human patient who was an organ donor for intestinal transplantation. This chain joins TRBV6-1 and TRBJ2-7; unclear D gene. The CDR3: CASSMWLSRWEQYF. The CDR3 DNA reads as TGTGCCAGCAGTATGTGGCTGTCACGTTGGGAGCAGTACTTC.